The rows below give T cell receptor beta chains drawn from one sample of a study of blood T cell repertoires in COVID-19. The method was immunoSEQ multiplex PCR; TCRdb's version includes in-frame clones alone and lacks a portion of them. This table has some 270,000 clones, 86% appearing once. Material: peripheral blood. These receptor sequences come from a woman between 55 and 75 years old who had recovered from COVID-19. CDR3s include the opening cysteine and the closing phenylalanine or tryptophan. D genes are given only for firm matches. Rows give clone size only sometimes, using once, few, many, or a class for an expanded clone.

clone size,J gene,D gene,V gene,CDR3 protein,CDR3 DNA
.,TRBJ2-1,TRBD2,TRBV27,CASRFSGEYNEQFF,TGTGCCAGCAGGTTTAGCGGGGAGTACAATGAGCAGTTCTTC
.,TRBJ1-3,.,TRBV9,CASSVGTSLSGNTIYF,TGTGCCAGCAGCGTAGGGACATCTCTCTCTGGAAACACCATATATTTT
.,TRBJ1-5,.,TRBV7-9,CASSLGVGRGGSQPQHF,TGTGCCAGCAGCTTAGGGGTCGGGAGGGGAGGAAGTCAGCCCCAGCATTTT
.,TRBJ1-4,.,TRBV11-3,CASSLIPRQITRTTNEKLFF,TGTGCCAGCAGCTTAATTCCGAGACAGATTACGAGAACAACTAATGAAAAACTGTTTTTT
few,TRBJ2-1,.,TRBV11-3,CASSPRGGHEQFF,TGTGCCAGCAGCCCAAGGGGGGGTCATGAGCAGTTCTTC
.,TRBJ2-5,.,TRBV6-5,CASTLAGRGGETQYF,TGTGCCAGCACCCTCGCTGGACGCGGCGGGGAGACCCAGTACTTC
.,TRBJ1-2,.,TRBV7-2,CASSLQADYGYTF,TGTGCCAGCAGCCTACAGGCGGACTATGGCTACACCTTC
.,TRBJ2-5,.,TRBV11-2,CASSLGARLSSQETQYF,TGTGCCAGCAGCTTAGGAGCGAGACTTTCTAGTCAAGAGACCCAGTACTTC
.,TRBJ2-6,TRBD2,TRBV24-1,CATSETLLAGATTGANVLTF,TGTGCCACCAGTGAAACCCTACTAGCGGGGGCTACTACTGGGGCCAACGTCCTGACTTTC
.,TRBJ1-1,TRBD1,TRBV5-6,CASSRDRIAEAFF,TGTGCCAGCAGCCGGGACAGGATCGCTGAAGCTTTCTTT
.,TRBJ2-5,TRBD2,TRBV2,CASTLGLAGRGETQYF,TGTGCCAGCACCCTTGGACTAGCGGGCCGGGGAGAGACCCAGTACTTC
.,TRBJ2-3,.,TRBV5-1,CASSLNRAQTDTQYF,TGCGCCAGCAGCTTGAACAGGGCTCAAACAGATACGCAGTATTTT
.,TRBJ1-1,.,TRBV28,CASRPSKGVYTEAFF,TGTGCCAGCAGACCCAGCAAGGGAGTTTACACTGAAGCTTTCTTT
.,TRBJ2-7,.,TRBV5-1,CASSFGGARHEQYF,TGCGCCAGCAGCTTTGGGGGGGCCCGACACGAGCAGTACTTC
.,TRBJ2-5,.,TRBV18,CASSPLGGETQYF,TGTGCCAGCTCACCACTCGGAGGGGAGACCCAGTACTTC
once,TRBJ2-7,TRBD2,TRBV11-2,CASSLVTSGSYEQYF,TGTGCCAGCAGCTTAGTGACTAGCGGTTCCTACGAGCAGTACTTC
.,TRBJ1-1,.,TRBV6-4,CASSVPPPGQNTEAFF,TGTGCCAGCAGTGTTCCCCCCCCAGGGCAGAACACTGAAGCTTTCTTT
.,TRBJ2-7,.,TRBV6-2/TRBV6-3,CASSPQEGGLYEQYF,TGTGCCAGCAGTCCCCAGGAGGGCGGGCTCTACGAGCAGTACTTC
.,TRBJ2-7,.,TRBV5-6,CASREGGFHEQYF,TGTGCCAGCAGGGAGGGAGGCTTTCACGAGCAGTACTTC
once,TRBJ2-4,TRBD1,TRBV2,CASSRRDRGRDIQYF,TGTGCCAGCAGCAGAAGGGACAGGGGTCGGGACATTCAGTACTTC
few,TRBJ1-5,.,TRBV7-2,CASSPFYNQPQHF,TGTGCCAGCAGCCCCTTTTATAATCAGCCCCAGCATTTT
.,TRBJ2-3,.,TRBV7-3,CASSMGAPKGTQYF,TGTGCCAGCAGCATGGGGGCACCAAAGGGTACGCAGTATTTT
.,TRBJ1-3,.,TRBV7-6,CASSLGALGSINPRNTIYF,TGTGCCAGCAGCTTGGGGGCCCTTGGCAGTATCAACCCTCGAAACACCATATATTTT
.,TRBJ2-7,TRBD2,TRBV4-2,CASSPRTSGLYEQYF,TGTGCCAGCAGCCCAAGGACTAGCGGTCTCTACGAGCAGTACTTC
few,TRBJ2-2,TRBD2,TRBV4-1,CASKLAGYTGELFF,TGCGCCAGCAAACTAGCGGGGTACACCGGGGAGCTGTTTTTT
.,TRBJ1-2,.,TRBV4-1,CASSHPGFNYGYTF,TGCGCCAGCAGCCACCCGGGTTTTAACTATGGCTACACCTTC
once,TRBJ1-1,.,TRBV6-6,CASRNTGTEAFF,TGTGCCAGCAGGAACACAGGGACTGAAGCTTTCTTT